This is a list of T cell receptor beta chains from one sample in a study of beta chain features in type 1 diabetes. TCRdb's table, derived via immunoSEQ multiplex PCR, lists solely in-frame clones and lacks some. Here the sample spans around 650,000 clones, 9.5% to 15% being singletons. Sequenced: naive CD4+ T cells from blood. Receptors originate from a man aged 25-45 years with type 1 diabetes. The CDR3 runs from the conserved cysteine through the conserved F or W. D genes are given only for firm matches. Clone sizes are given selectively: once, few, many, or a class where the clone is expanded.

cdr3_nt cdr3_aa clone_size j_call v_call d_call
TGTGCCAGCAGCGTCGGACAGCAAGAGACCCAGTACTTC CASSVGQQETQYF few TRBJ2-5 TRBV9 NA
TGTGCCAGTAGTCCCGGACAACCGGCGAGCTCCTACGAGCAGTACTTC CASSPGQPASSYEQYF few TRBJ2-7 TRBV19 NA
TGCGCCAGCAGCCTCGGGACTAGCGGTAGCACAGATACGCAGTATTTT CASSLGTSGSTDTQYF few TRBJ2-3 TRBV4-3 TRBD2
TGTGCCATCAGTGAAGGCCAGGGACAGGGGGCCGGCTATAATTCACCCCTCCACTTT CAISEGQGQGAGYNSPLHF few TRBJ1-6 TRBV10-3 TRBD1
TGTGCCAGCAGCTTCTCAGGGTTAGAGACCCAGTACTTC CASSFSGLETQYF NA TRBJ2-5 TRBV5-4 NA
TGTGCCTCCTCGGACAGTAGCAATCAGCCCCAGCATTTT CASSDSSNQPQHF once TRBJ1-5 TRBV30 NA
TGTGCCTGGAGTGACGGGACAGGGGTAAGCAATCAGCCCCAGCATTTT CAWSDGTGVSNQPQHF NA TRBJ1-5 TRBV30 TRBD1
TGTGCCAGCAGCCTTAGCGCGAATGCGTACAATGAGCAGTTCTTC CASSLSANAYNEQFF NA TRBJ2-1 TRBV5-4 NA
TGTGCCAGCTCAACCGGGGACAGGCCGTATGGCTACACCTTC CASSTGDRPYGYTF NA TRBJ1-2 TRBV18 TRBD1
TGCAGCGTGGGGACAGGGGGCTACCACAAGCAGTACTTC CSVGTGGYHKQYF NA TRBJ2-7 TRBV29-1 TRBD1
TGTGCCACCAAGTTGGGGAATCAGCCCCAGCATTTT CATKLGNQPQHF few TRBJ1-5 TRBV28 NA
TGTGCCAGCAGCCCAGTGGTCTACGAGCAGTACTTC CASSPVVYEQYF few TRBJ2-7 TRBV11-3 NA
TGCAGTATCCTGGGGGATGAGCAGTTCTTC CSILGDEQFF few TRBJ2-1 TRBV20-1 NA
TGCAGCGTTGAAGCAGTCTCTGGGGCCAACGTCCTGACTTTC CSVEAVSGANVLTF few TRBJ2-6 TRBV29-1 NA
TGTGCCAGCAGCTCGATTCAGGGGATCGGGGAGCTGTTTTTT CASSSIQGIGELFF NA TRBJ2-2 TRBV5-6 NA
TGTGCCAGCAGCCAAATGGCCGGAACCTTCTATGGCTACACCTTC CASSQMAGTFYGYTF NA TRBJ1-2 TRBV14 NA
TGTGCCTGGAGCGGGGGACAGGGCGCCTATGGCTACACCTTC CAWSGGQGAYGYTF NA TRBJ1-2 TRBV30 TRBD1
TGTGCCAGCAGCTTTCAGGGGGGTGAGCAGTTCTTC CASSFQGGEQFF few TRBJ2-1 TRBV7-3 NA
TGTGCCATCAGGGGGCAGGAGACCCAGTACTTC CAIRGQETQYF NA TRBJ2-5 TRBV10-3 NA
TGTGCCAGCAGCTTAACTTCGGACAGCTCTGGAAACACCATATATTTT CASSLTSDSSGNTIYF few TRBJ1-3 TRBV7-3 NA
TGTGCCAGTAGTCGGACCAAGCTAACAGATACGCAGTATTTT CASSRTKLTDTQYF NA TRBJ2-3 TRBV19 NA
TGTGCCAGCAGTTACTCGGGACCCCCCGAGAATGAGCAGTTCTTC CASSYSGPPENEQFF few TRBJ2-1 TRBV6-6 NA
TGTGCCAGCAGCTTAGGTAGCGGGGGCCGGTTAGATACGCAGTATTTT CASSLGSGGRLDTQYF NA TRBJ2-3 TRBV7-6 TRBD2
TGTGCCAGCAGCGCGGGAGGGAACCAGCCCCAGCATTTT CASSAGGNQPQHF few TRBJ1-5 TRBV7-2 NA
TGTGCCAGCAGCCAAGAGTCGGCTAGCGGGGGGACAGATACGCAGTATTTT CASSQESASGGTDTQYF few TRBJ2-3 TRBV4-2 TRBD2
TGCAGCGTTGATTTGGGGGATGGCTACACCTTC CSVDLGDGYTF few TRBJ1-2 TRBV29-1 NA
TGTGCCATCGCGGATTCAGACAGAGCCTACGAGCAGTACTTC CAIADSDRAYEQYF few TRBJ2-7 TRBV10-3 NA
TGTGCCAGCAGTGGACAGGGAAGCTCACCCCTCCACTTT CASSGQGSSPLHF NA TRBJ1-6 TRBV11-2 TRBD1
TGTGCCAGCAGTTTTGGGGTTGGCACAGATACGCAGTATTTT CASSFGVGTDTQYF few TRBJ2-3 TRBV27 NA
TGTGCCAGCAGCCCGGGACAGCTTAATTCACCCCTCCACTTT CASSPGQLNSPLHF few TRBJ1-6 TRBV11-2 TRBD1
TGTGCCACGGGGGACAGGGGTGGCTACACCTTC CATGDRGGYTF few TRBJ1-2 TRBV7-2 TRBD1
TGTGCCAGCAGCCAAGATTCCCGGAATGAGCAGTTCTTC CASSQDSRNEQFF few TRBJ2-1 TRBV4-2 NA
TGTGCCAGCTCACCCGCCGGGCAAAATGAAAAACTGTTTTTT CASSPAGQNEKLFF few TRBJ1-4 TRBV18 NA
TGTGCCAGCAGTTCGACAGGGGCTAACTATGGCTACACCTTC CASSSTGANYGYTF few TRBJ1-2 TRBV7-9 TRBD1
TGTGCCAGCAGCTTCATGGACAATCAGCCCCAGCATTTT CASSFMDNQPQHF NA TRBJ1-5 TRBV5-6 NA
TGTGCCAGCAGCCCTCGACTCGACAATGAGCAGTTCTTC CASSPRLDNEQFF NA TRBJ2-1 TRBV11-1 NA
TGTGCCAGCAGAAAGGCTGGGGCCAACGTCCTGACTTTC CASRKAGANVLTF few TRBJ2-6 TRBV28 NA
TGTGCCAGCGGAAGGACAGGGGAGGGCTACACCTTC CASGRTGEGYTF few TRBJ1-2 TRBV7-2 TRBD1
TGTGCCAGCAGCTTAAATCAGGGGGCTGGCGAGCAGTACTTC CASSLNQGAGEQYF few TRBJ2-7 TRBV7-6 TRBD1
TGCGCCAGCAGCCGGGACAGAGGAAGCGCGGATACGCAGTATTTT CASSRDRGSADTQYF NA TRBJ2-3 TRBV5-1 TRBD1
TGTGCCAGCAGTTTGAGACCGGGACAGACAACCAACTATGGCTACACCTTC CASSLRPGQTTNYGYTF NA TRBJ1-2 TRBV28 TRBD1
TGTGCCAGCAGCTTAATGGGGGTTAGCTCCTACGAGCAGTACTTC CASSLMGVSSYEQYF few TRBJ2-7 TRBV11-2 NA
TGCAGCGTTGAAGTGCTTCGACTAGCGGGGTTCACAGATACGCAGTATTTT CSVEVLRLAGFTDTQYF NA TRBJ2-3 TRBV29-1 TRBD2
TGTGCCAGCAGCTTTAAGACAGGGCAGAACACTGAAGCTTTCTTT CASSFKTGQNTEAFF few TRBJ1-1 TRBV7-9 TRBD1
TGTGCCAGCTCACCTGGACAGGGGTCCTACACCGGGGAGCTGTTTTTT CASSPGQGSYTGELFF NA TRBJ2-2 TRBV18 TRBD1
TGCGCCAGCAGCCAAGATGAACAGGGGGCGCGGGGCTACACCTTC CASSQDEQGARGYTF NA TRBJ1-2 TRBV4-3 TRBD1
TGTGCCAGCAGTTTGGACGGGAACACCGGGGAGCTGTTTTTT CASSLDGNTGELFF NA TRBJ2-2 TRBV28 NA
TGTGCCAGCAGCTCGACAGGGGGTAATGAGCAGTTCTTC CASSSTGGNEQFF NA TRBJ2-1 TRBV7-2 TRBD1
TGTGCCAGCAGCGCCTATATGGGGGGGAGCAAGGAAAAACTGTTTTTT CASSAYMGGSKEKLFF NA TRBJ1-4 TRBV9 NA
TGCGCCAGCAGCGTACAGACAGGCCTAAACACTGAAGCTTTCTTT CASSVQTGLNTEAFF NA TRBJ1-1 TRBV5-1 NA
TGTGCCATCAGTGTTGGGGACAGAGGACCCACAGATACGCAGTATTTT CAISVGDRGPTDTQYF NA TRBJ2-3 TRBV10-3 TRBD1
TGTGCCAGCAGCAAAGAGAAGGGATCCTACGAGCAGTACTTC CASSKEKGSYEQYF few TRBJ2-7 TRBV21-1 NA
TGTGCCAGCTCACCACCGGGACAGAGGAGCTCCTACAATGAGCAGTTCTTC CASSPPGQRSSYNEQFF few TRBJ2-1 TRBV18 TRBD1
TGCGCCAGCAGCCAACGGGACAGGGCCTACGAGCAGTACTTC CASSQRDRAYEQYF NA TRBJ2-7 TRBV5-1 TRBD1
TGTGCCAGCAGTTATGTCGGGGAGCTGTTTTTT CASSYVGELFF few TRBJ2-2 TRBV6-5 NA
TGTGCCAGCAGCTTAAATGGCGGGGATCAGCCCCAGCATTTT CASSLNGGDQPQHF NA TRBJ1-5 TRBV7-2 NA
TGTGCCAGCAGCTTAGAGAGGGGGTCAGAGTCACCCCTCCACTTT CASSLERGSESPLHF few TRBJ1-6 TRBV11-2 NA